This T cell receptor (beta chain) is drawn from a study of cytomegalovirus exposure and HLA in healthy donors. Study in general: The approximately 120 validation repertoires were produced on the same platform as the 700 or so repertoires of the first cohort. This was reported in a later analysis.

V lost 5 bases to trimming and J lost 4 bases, with 12 bases between them. The V gene's germline CDR1 is KGHSH and CDR2 LQKENI. The CDR3 contains 14 residues. Concerning this clone: Its specificity is not known.

Study observations and caveats: For cytomegalovirus status, the classifier reportedly gave diagnoses with high specificity and sensitivity.

Clones were read by immunoSEQ multiplex PCR, and TCRdb kept only the in-frame ones, dropping some. The repertoire holds 98,000 or so clones, with about 94% as singletons. V usage is TRBV18 and J usage is TRBJ1-3; D gene unclear. The sequence was obtained from a woman under 30 in good health and CMV-seronegative. Input material: PBMCs. The CDR3 nucleotides read TGTGCCAGCTCATCTCAGGCCGCGGGAAACACCATATATTTT. It specifies CASSSQAAGNTIYF.